This T cell receptor (beta chain) is drawn from a study of blood T cells in healthy people across ages. For the second PCR, which ran for about 7 to 11 cycles, a sample-barcoded 5' primer and a J-beta primer mix were used. A template-switch adaptor that had 12 random nucleotides put a tag on each cDNA molecule. TCRdb analysed the 5' RACE reads with MiXCR anew, one entry per CDR3 protein. The sample records around 1,700,000 distinct CDR3 sequences, 28% being singletons. A few counts support this clonotype. This CDR3 region has 15 residues. Trimming removed 3 bases at V and 3 bases at J, with 14 bases between. Germline CDR1 reads SGDLS; CDR2 reads YYNGEE.

J is TRBJ2-3 and V is TRBV9; D is possibly TRBD2 (5 bases). The sequenced material came from blood. The clonotype was recovered from a woman in her 30s in good health. The CDR3 DNA reads as TGTGCCAGCAGCGGTGGAGGAATCCGAACAGATACGCAGTATTTT. Translating gives CASSGGGIRTDTQYF.